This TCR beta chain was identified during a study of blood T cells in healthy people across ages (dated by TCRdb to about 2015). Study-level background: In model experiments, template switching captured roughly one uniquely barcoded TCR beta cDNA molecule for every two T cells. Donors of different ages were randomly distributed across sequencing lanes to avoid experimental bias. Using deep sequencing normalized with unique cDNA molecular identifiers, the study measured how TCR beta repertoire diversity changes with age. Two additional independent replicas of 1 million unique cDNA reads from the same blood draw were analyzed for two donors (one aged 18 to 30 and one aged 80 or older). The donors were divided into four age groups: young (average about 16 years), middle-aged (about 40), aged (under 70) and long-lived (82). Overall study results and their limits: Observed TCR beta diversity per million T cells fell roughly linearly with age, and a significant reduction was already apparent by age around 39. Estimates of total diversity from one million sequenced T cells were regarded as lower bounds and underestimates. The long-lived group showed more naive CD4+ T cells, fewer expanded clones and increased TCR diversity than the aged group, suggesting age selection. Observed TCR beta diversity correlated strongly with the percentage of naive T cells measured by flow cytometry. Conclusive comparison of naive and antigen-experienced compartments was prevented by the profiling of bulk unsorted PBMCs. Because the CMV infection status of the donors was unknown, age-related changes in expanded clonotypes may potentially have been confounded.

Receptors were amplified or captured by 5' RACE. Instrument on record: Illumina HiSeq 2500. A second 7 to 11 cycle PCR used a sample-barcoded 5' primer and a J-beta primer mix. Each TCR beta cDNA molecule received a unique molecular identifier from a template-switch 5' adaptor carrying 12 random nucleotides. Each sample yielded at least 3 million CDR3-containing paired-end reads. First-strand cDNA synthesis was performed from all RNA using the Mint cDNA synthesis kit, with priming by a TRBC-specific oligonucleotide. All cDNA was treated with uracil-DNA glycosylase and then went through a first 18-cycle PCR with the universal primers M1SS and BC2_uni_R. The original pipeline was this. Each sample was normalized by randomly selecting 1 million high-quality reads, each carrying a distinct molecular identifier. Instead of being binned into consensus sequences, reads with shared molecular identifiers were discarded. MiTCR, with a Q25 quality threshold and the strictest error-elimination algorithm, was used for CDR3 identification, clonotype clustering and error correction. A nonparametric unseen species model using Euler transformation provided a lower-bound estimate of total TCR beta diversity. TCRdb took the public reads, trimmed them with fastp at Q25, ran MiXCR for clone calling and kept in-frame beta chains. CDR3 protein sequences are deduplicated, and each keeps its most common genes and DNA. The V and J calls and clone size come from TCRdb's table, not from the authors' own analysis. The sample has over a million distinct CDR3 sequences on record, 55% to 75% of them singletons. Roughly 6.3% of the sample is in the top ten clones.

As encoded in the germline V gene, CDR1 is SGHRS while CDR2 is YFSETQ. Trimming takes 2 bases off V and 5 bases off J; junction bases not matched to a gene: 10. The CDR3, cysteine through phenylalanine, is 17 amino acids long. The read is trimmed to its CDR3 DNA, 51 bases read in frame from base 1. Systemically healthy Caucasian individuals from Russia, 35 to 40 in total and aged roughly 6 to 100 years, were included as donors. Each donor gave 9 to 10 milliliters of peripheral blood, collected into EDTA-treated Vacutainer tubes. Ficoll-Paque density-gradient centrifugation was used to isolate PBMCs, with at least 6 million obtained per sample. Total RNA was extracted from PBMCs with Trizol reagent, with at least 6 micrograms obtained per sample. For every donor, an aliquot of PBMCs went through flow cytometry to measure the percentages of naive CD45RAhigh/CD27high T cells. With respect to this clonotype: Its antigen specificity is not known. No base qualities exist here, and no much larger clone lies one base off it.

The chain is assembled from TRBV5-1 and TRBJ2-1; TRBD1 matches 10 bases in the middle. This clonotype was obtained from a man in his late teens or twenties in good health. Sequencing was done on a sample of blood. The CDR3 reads CASSFRLPGQGNNEQFF. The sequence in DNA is TGCGCCAGCAGCTTCCGATTACCGGGACAGGGGAACAATGAGCAGTTCTTC.